The following is a T cell receptor beta chain sequence with its context. Its matching antigen is unknown. With a much larger clone just one base away, this may be a read error. The germline CDR1 and CDR2 sequences are SGHVS and FNYEAQ. The CDR3 consists of 15 residues. V lost 5 bases and J lost 4, with 14 bases in between. This sample is drawn from a study of T cell repertoires in cytomegalovirus infection. Broader study findings: The study identified carriers of CMV plus the relevant HLA from cumulative public TCR beta family frequency.

TCRdb redid the calling of the reads with MiXCR, one entry per CDR3 protein. Among about 830,000 distinct CDR3 sequences listed, approximately 30% were seen once. The source was cultured CD8+ T cells from PBMCs, collected from culture after CMV antigen stimulation. The TCR was taken from a human donor in good health (CMV status not recorded). Some clones in this sample may be carry-over from other donors' samples. The chain uses TRBV7-6 and TRBJ1-4; D gene uncertain. Here the CDR3 DNA reads TGTGCCAGCAGCCCGGAGGAACAGCTTAATGAAAAACTGTTTTTT. It is translated as CASSPEEQLNEKLFF.